The next 30 T cell receptor beta chains were all read from a single sample in a study of blood T cell dynamics during melanoma immunotherapy. TCRdb keeps only in-frame clones here, not all; method: immunoSEQ multiplex PCR. This table has more than 15,000 clones, roughly 87% appearing once. Time point reported: week 3, after first cycle of checkpoint inhibitor. The material sequenced was blood, taken from a patient treated with checkpoint blockade. Every receptor here comes from a human donor with melanoma.

The chain links TRBV28 to TRBJ1-4, with D tentatively TRBD1 (5 bases). Germline values: CDR1 MDHEN, CDR2 SYDVKM. The CDR3 totals 16 residues. Trimming cost V 1 base and J 4 bases, with 13 bases left between them. CDR3 coding DNA: TGTGCCAGCAGTTTATCCGGGGCACCACTTAATGAAAAACTGTTTTTT. Translation gives CASSLSGAPLNEKLFF.

This chain links TRBV28 with TRBJ2-5; 9 bases agree with TRBD2. The V segment lost 3 bases and the J segment 1 base; nucleotides outside the gene matches: 3. This CDR3 contains 15 residues. CDR1 is MDHEN, CDR2 SYDVKM, per germline. CDR3 in amino acids: CASSLTSGAQETQYF. The CDR3 nucleotides are TGTGCCAGCAGTTTGACTAGCGGAGCCCAAGAGACCCAGTACTTC.

V is TRBV7-2 and J is TRBJ2-2; 9 bases line up with TRBD2. The CDR3 covers 15 residues. Germline CDR1 and CDR2: SGHTA and FQGNSA. The trim removed 5 bases at V and 6 bases at J, leaving 7 bases unmatched. CDR3: CASSPLAGIAGELFF. The CDR3 nucleotides are TGTGCCAGCAGCCCCCTAGCGGGAATCGCCGGGGAGCTGTTTTTT.

The J gene is TRBJ2-1, the V gene TRBV11-1; possible D gene TRBD1, 5 bases. The V and J ends lost 5 bases and 0 bases respectively, with 11 bases between them. The germline V gene encodes CDR1 SGHAT and CDR2 FQDESV (reference sequence). This CDR3 is 15 amino acids long. The CDR3 spells CASSPSGASYNEQFF. The CDR3 nucleotides are TGTGCCAGCAGCCCGTCTGGGGCCTCCTACAATGAGCAGTTCTTC.

The chain joins TRBV7-9 to TRBJ1-1; possibly TRBD1 for D (5 bases). The CDR3 is 11 amino acids. Germline V gene sequence: CDR1 SEHNR, CDR2 FQNEAQ (reference sequence). V dropped 2 bases and J dropped 11 bases, with 9 bases sitting between them. CDR3 region: CASSLKGWAFF. The CDR3 region has the DNA TGTGCCAGCAGCTTAAAGGGGTGGGCTTTCTTT.

The chain is built from TRBV7-2 and TRBJ2-1; a possible D gene is TRBD2 (6 bases). Germline V lookup: CDR1 SGHTA, CDR2 FQGNSA. The CDR3 runs to 15 residues. V was clipped by 1 base and J by 0 bases, with 7 bases between them. CDR3 DNA: TGTGCCAGCAGCTTAGGGAGGGGCTCCTACAATGAGCAGTTCTTC. As protein: CASSLGRGSYNEQFF.

The V call is TRBV29-1, the J call TRBJ2-3; 12 bases fit TRBD2. The CDR3 sequence is 16 residues long. The germline CDR1 and CDR2 sequences are SQVTM and ANQGSEA. The V segment lost 4 bases and the J segment 2 bases; nucleotides outside the gene matches: 7. The CDR3 bases are TGCAGCGTTGTGGGGGGACTAGCGGGCCACACAGATACGCAGTATTTT. Protein sequence: CSVVGGLAGHTDTQYF.

This clone was recorded a few times. The chain combines TRBV7-6 with TRBJ1-4, with 9 bases identical to TRBD1. In germline, CDR1 is SGHVS, CDR2 FNYEAQ. The CDR3 has 15 residues. Germline trimming cut 4 bases from V and 5 bases from J; bases unmatched to any gene: 5. This chain's CDR3 is CASSYKDRGNEKLFF. CDR3 coding DNA: TGTGCCAGCAGCTACAAAGACAGGGGGAATGAAAAACTGTTTTTT.

The chain recombines TRBV5-1 with TRBJ2-1; the D is unclear. The germline gives CDR1 SGHRS, CDR2 YFSETQ. The CDR3 sequence is 16 residues long. Between the trimmed V and J ends, which lost 1 base and 0 bases, there was a span of 11 bases. For the CDR3, the DNA is TGCGCCAGCAGCTTGTACAGTTCGAGCTCCTACAATGAGCAGTTCTTC. The encoded protein is CASSLYSSSSYNEQFF.

V is TRBV20-1 and J is TRBJ2-1; possibly TRBD2 for D (6 bases). The CDR3 runs 11 residues. Germline assignment: CDR1 DFQATT and CDR2 SNEGSKA (reference sequence). The ends were cut back, 3 bases at V and 12 bases at J, with 12 bases in the middle. The CDR3 loop reads CSARPGAGQFF. The CDR3, as DNA: TGCAGTGCTAGGCCGGGAGCGGGGCAGTTCTTC.

The CDR3 region is CASRGSRSEETQYF. CDR3 nucleotide sequence: TGTGCCAGCAGGGGATCAAGGTCCGAAGAGACCCAGTACTTC. The rearrangement uses TRBV25-1 and TRBJ2-5; the D is unclear. V lost 6 bases to trimming and J lost 3 bases, with 14 bases between them. CDR1 is MGHDK and CDR2 is SYGVNS in the germline V gene. The CDR3 is 14 amino acids.

The rearrangement uses TRBV30 and TRBJ1-2; the D gene is possibly TRBD1 (5 bases). The CDR3 is 11 amino acids. Deletions cut 2 bases from V and 5 bases from J, with 6 bases between. The V gene's germline CDR1 is GTSNPN and CDR2 SVGIG (reference sequence). As DNA, the CDR3 is TGTGCCTGGAGTAGACAGTATGGCTACACCTTC. This sequence encodes CAWSRQYGYTF.

This clone was seen more than once but under ten times. The chain recombines TRBV19 with TRBJ2-1; D call uncertain. V lost 2 bases and J lost 5, with 1 base in between. Germline V CDR1 and CDR2: LNHDA, SQIVND (reference sequence). The CDR3 loop spans 11 amino acids. CDR3 region: CASSINNEQFF. As DNA, the CDR3 is TGTGCCAGTAGTATAAACAATGAGCAGTTCTTC. Full variable domain (missing parts from reference TRBV19 and TRBJ2-1): DGGITQSPKYLFRKEGQNVTLSCEQNLNHDAMYWYRQDPGQGLRLIYYSQIVNDFQKGDIAEGYSVSREKKESFPLTVTSAQKNPTAFYLCASSINNEQFFGPGTRLTVL.

CDR3 bases: TGTGCCAGCCGGGACAGGAGGGACACCGGGGAGCTGTTTTTT. This sequence encodes CASRDRRDTGELFF. This chain links TRBV19 with TRBJ2-2, with TRBD1 identical over 8 bases. V was clipped by 9 bases and J by 3 bases; unmatched bases: 6. Germline CDR1 reads LNHDA; CDR2 reads SQIVND (reference sequence). The CDR3 contains 14 residues. Combining the CDR3 with reference TRBV19 and TRBJ2-2 gives the whole variable domain DGGITQSPKYLFRKEGQNVTLSCEQNLNHDAMYWYRQDPGQGLRLIYYSQIVNDFQKGDIAEGYSVSREKKESFPLTVTSAQKNPTAFYLCASRDRRDTGELFFGEGSRLTVL.

This chain links TRBV29-1 with TRBJ2-1; 11 bases line up with TRBD2. V lost 4 bases, J lost 6 bases, and 2 bases stayed unmatched. Germline V CDR1 and CDR2: SQVTM, ANQGSEA. CDR3 length: 13 amino acids. The CDR3 sequence is CSVAGTSGNEQFF. CDR3 nucleotide sequence: TGCAGCGTTGCCGGGACTAGCGGCAATGAGCAGTTCTTC.

J is TRBJ2-1 and V is TRBV30; possibly TRBD1 or TRBD2 for D (5 bases each). Germline assignment: CDR1 GTSNPN and CDR2 SVGIG (reference sequence). Trimming removed 1 base at V and 8 bases at J, with 33 bases between. The CDR3 totals 20 residues. The CDR3: CAWSDTEGWPPRGASDEQFF. Here the CDR3 DNA reads TGTGCCTGGAGTGACACAGAGGGTTGGCCCCCGCGAGGGGCATCCGATGAGCAGTTCTTC.

The V and J genes are TRBV29-1 and TRBJ1-2; 7 bases line up with TRBD1. V gave up 5 bases and J gave up 4 bases; unmatched junction bases: 7. Germline V gene lookup returns CDR1 SQVTM and CDR2 ANQGSEA. This CDR3 comprises 13 residues. CDR3 DNA sequence: TGCAGCGTTAATGGGGGACAGTTCTATGGCTACACCTTC. This codes for CSVNGGQFYGYTF.

The rearrangement joins TRBV29-1 to TRBJ2-3; D is unresolved. The germline V gene has CDR1 SQVTM and CDR2 ANQGSEA. This CDR3 spans 15 amino acids. V lost 2 bases, J lost 1 base, and 13 bases lay in between. The CDR3 coding sequence is TGCAGCGTTGAACGTGGAAGGGTTGGCACAGATACGCAGTATTTT. As protein: CSVERGRVGTDTQYF.

The gene calls are TRBV5-1 and TRBJ1-3, with TRBD1 matching 7 bases. The CDR3 runs 14 residues. Per the germline V gene, CDR1 is SGHRS and CDR2 is YFSETQ. J lost 3 bases, V lost 4 bases, and 4 bases had no gene match. The CDR3 sequence: CASSPGTDGNTIYF. CDR3 in DNA: TGCGCCAGCAGCCCCGGGACAGATGGAAACACCATATATTTT.

This clone was recorded a few times. The chain links TRBV5-4 to TRBJ1-2; 8 nucleotides match TRBD1. Germline-derived CDR1 and CDR2 are SGHNT and YYREEE (reference sequence). The CDR3 contains 13 residues. With 8 bases clipped from V and 5 bases from J, the junction kept 8 bases outside the gene matches. CDR3 in DNA: TGTGCCAGTAAACAGGGGGGCGAATATGGCTACACCTTC. Translating it yields CASKQGGEYGYTF.

This clone was observed a single time. The identical CDR3 is also encoded by other nucleotide sequences in the sample. V and J are TRBV19 and TRBJ2-7; TRBD1 is a possible D gene (5 bases). The CDR3 sequence is 15 residues long. V was cut by 3 bases and J by 1 base, with 13 bases left in between. CDR1 and CDR2 (germline): LNHDA, SQIVND (reference sequence). CDR3 nucleotides: TGTGCCAGTAGTATGGGGCAGGGAAGGTCCTACGAGCAGTACTTC. Protein product: CASSMGQGRSYEQYF.

J is TRBJ2-2 and V is TRBV10-3; 8 bases agree with TRBD2. Germline assignment: CDR1 ENHRY and CDR2 SYGVKD. The CDR3 is 15 residues long. V lost 4 bases and J lost 2; bases outside the gene matches: 3. The CDR3 DNA sequence: TGTGCCATCAGTGCAACTAGCGGCAACACCGGGGAGCTGTTTTTT. Encoded protein: CAISATSGNTGELFF.

This clone has a single count. V usage is TRBV5-6 and J usage is TRBJ2-1; 10 nucleotides agree with TRBD2. The germline V gene has CDR1 SGHDT and CDR2 YYEEEE. The ends lost 4 bases at V and 8 bases at J; junction bases unmatched: 15. The CDR3 loop spans 17 amino acids. The CDR3, as DNA: TGTGCCAGCAGCCCCTGGAGCGGGAGGGCGCGGGGCGATGAGCAGTTCTTC. Protein: CASSPWSGRARGDEQFF.

This chain uses TRBV29-1 with TRBJ2-1; TRBD2 agrees at 7 bases. Germline V gives CDR1 SQVTM, CDR2 ANQGSEA. This CDR3 is built from 16 residues. Germline trimming cut 3 bases from V and 0 bases from J; bases unmatched to any gene: 8. The CDR3 nucleotides are TGCAGCGTTGACGGCGGGGCTAGCGGCTCCTACAATGAGCAGTTCTTC. It translates to CSVDGGASGSYNEQFF.

The chain recombines TRBV6-1 with TRBJ2-2; D ambiguous. The CDR3 runs 11 residues. V shed 7 bases and J shed 0 bases, with 0 bases lying between them. Germline assignment: CDR1 MNHNS and CDR2 SASEGT. The CDR3 nucleotides read TGTGCCAGCACGAACACCGGGGAGCTGTTTTTT. Amino acid sequence: CASTNTGELFF.

V and J are TRBV6-5 and TRBJ1-2; TRBD1 matches at 7 bases. Germline lookup yields CDR1 MNHEY and CDR2 SVGAGI. This CDR3 is 15 amino acids long. V lost 6 bases to trimming and J lost 5 bases; unmatched junction nucleotides: 12. As DNA, the CDR3 is TGTGCCAGCAGCCCGGGACAGCAATATGGGTATGGCTACACCTTC. Protein sequence: CASSPGQQYGYGYTF.

This clone was detected only once. The rearrangement joins TRBV7-9 to TRBJ1-5; tentatively, D is TRBD1 (5 bases). With 1 base removed from V and 7 bases from J, the gap between germline ends came to 11 bases. In germline, CDR1 is SEHNR, CDR2 FQNEAQ (reference sequence). CDR3 length: 14 residues. The CDR3 loop is CASSLEQAGQPQHF. The CDR3 nucleotides read TGTGCCAGCAGCTTAGAACAGGCGGGACAGCCCCAGCATTTT.

The genes are TRBV30 and TRBJ2-1; TRBD2 matches at 8 bases. This CDR3 has 15 amino acids. The germline V gene encodes CDR1 GTSNPN and CDR2 SVGIG (reference sequence). V was clipped by 2 bases and J by 0 bases; unmatched bases: 3. The CDR3 protein is CAWSTGTSSYNEQFF. The CDR3 region has the DNA TGTGCCTGGAGTACCGGGACTAGCTCCTACAATGAGCAGTTCTTC.

This chain joins TRBV5-1 and TRBJ1-5; 11 bases fit TRBD1. V dropped 4 bases and J dropped 4; count of bases not matched to a gene: 7. The length of the CDR3 is 16 residues. Germline V gene lookup returns CDR1 SGHRS and CDR2 YFSETQ. CDR3 nucleotides: TGCGCCAGCAGCCCGCAAGGGACAGGGGGAAATCAGCCCCAGCATTTT. This encodes CASSPQGTGGNQPQHF.

The V call is TRBV5-6, the J call TRBJ2-1; 7 positions match TRBD2. V dropped 4 bases and J dropped 3; count of bases not matched to a gene: 7. The length of the CDR3 is 15 residues. Germline V gives CDR1 SGHDT, CDR2 YYEEEE. For the CDR3, the DNA is TGTGCCAGCAGCCCGAGCGGGATTTTCTACAATGAGCAGTTCTTC. Its protein is CASSPSGIFYNEQFF.